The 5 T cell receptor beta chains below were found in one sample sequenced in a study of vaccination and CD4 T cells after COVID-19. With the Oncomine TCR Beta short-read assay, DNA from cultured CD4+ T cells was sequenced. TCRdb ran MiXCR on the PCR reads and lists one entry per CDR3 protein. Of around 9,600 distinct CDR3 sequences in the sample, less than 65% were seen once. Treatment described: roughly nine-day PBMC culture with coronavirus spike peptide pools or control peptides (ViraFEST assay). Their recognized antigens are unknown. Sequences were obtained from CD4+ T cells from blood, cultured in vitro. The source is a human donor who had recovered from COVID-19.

CDR3: CASSGQGAAEAFF. CDR3 bases: TGTGCCAGTAGTGGACAGGGGGCGGCTGAAGCTTTCTTT. V usage is TRBV19 and J usage is TRBJ1-1, with 11 bases lining up with TRBD1. Germline V gene lookup returns CDR1 LNHDA and CDR2 SQIVND (reference sequence). The CDR3 has 13 amino acids. After removal of 5 bases from V and 6 bases from J, the junction contained 2 bases not matched to a gene.

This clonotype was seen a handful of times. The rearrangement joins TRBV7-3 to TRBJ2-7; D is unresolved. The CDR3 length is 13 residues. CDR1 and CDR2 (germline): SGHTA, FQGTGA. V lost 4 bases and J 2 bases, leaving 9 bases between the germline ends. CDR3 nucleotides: TGTGCCAGCAGCTCGGACGGAACCTACGAGCAGTACTTC. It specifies CASSSDGTYEQYF.

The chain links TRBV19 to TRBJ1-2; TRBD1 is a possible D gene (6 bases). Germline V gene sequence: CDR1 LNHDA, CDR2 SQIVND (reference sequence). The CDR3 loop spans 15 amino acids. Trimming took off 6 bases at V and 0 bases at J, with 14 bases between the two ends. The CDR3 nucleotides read TGTGCCAGTAGCTTGGGACACATAGCTAACTATGGCTACACCTTC. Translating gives CASSLGHIANYGYTF.

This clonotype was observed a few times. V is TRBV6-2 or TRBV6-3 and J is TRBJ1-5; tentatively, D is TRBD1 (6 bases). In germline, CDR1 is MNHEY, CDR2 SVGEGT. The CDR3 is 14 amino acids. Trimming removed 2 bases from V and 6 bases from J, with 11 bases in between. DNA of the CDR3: TGTGCCAGCAGTTACAGGGGGATGGTTCAGCCCCAGCATTTT. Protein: CASSYRGMVQPQHF.

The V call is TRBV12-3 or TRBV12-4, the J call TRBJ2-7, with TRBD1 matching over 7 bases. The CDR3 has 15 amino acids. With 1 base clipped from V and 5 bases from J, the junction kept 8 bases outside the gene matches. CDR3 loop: CASSLVGTAPNEQYF. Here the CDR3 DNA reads TGTGCCAGCAGTTTAGTTGGGACAGCTCCTAACGAGCAGTACTTC.